The 19 T cell receptor beta chains presented below share a single source sample, sequenced in a study of OX40 agonist ivuxolimab in advanced cancers. Sequencing was performed with immunoSEQ multiplex PCR; in TCRdb, only in-frame clones are kept and a portion is missing. The sample has about 37,000 clones; more than 75% are singletons. The specimen comprised CD4+ or CD8+ T cells sorted from blood, sampled in a trial of the OX40 agonist ivuxolimab. Receptors were obtained from an adult with an advanced solid tumor such as melanoma, head and neck, liver or kidney cancer.

This clone was picked up one time. The gene calls are TRBV7-2 and TRBJ2-5; no reliable D call. The CDR3 has 11 residues. V dropped 4 bases and J dropped 3 bases, with 3 bases sitting between them. CDR1 and CDR2 from the germline V gene are SGHTA and FQGNSA. Written as DNA, the CDR3 is TGTGCCAGCAGCTCGGAAGAGACCCAGTACTTC. As protein: CASSSEETQYF.

The V gene is TRBV2, the J gene TRBJ2-3; 8 bases match TRBD2. This CDR3 has 15 amino acids. Per the germline V gene, CDR1 is SNHLY and CDR2 is FYNNEI. V shed 6 bases, J shed 2 bases, and the junction held 7 bases outside the gene matches. The CDR3 nucleotides read TGTGCCAGCAGGAAGATAGCGGGAACCACAGATACGCAGTATTTT. Translating it yields CASRKIAGTTDTQYF.

The V gene is TRBV5-1, the J gene TRBJ2-7; tentatively, D is TRBD1 (7 bases). Germline V lookup: CDR1 SGHRS, CDR2 YFSETQ. The V end was cut by 0 bases, the J end by 6 bases, with 13 bases between. The CDR3 is 14 residues long. The CDR3 loop is CASSLEQGRREQYF. The CDR3 DNA follows: TGCGCCAGCAGCTTGGAACAGGGGAGGCGCGAGCAGTACTTC. The full variable domain, in which reference TRBV5-1 and TRBJ2-7 provide the parts outside the CDR3, is KAGVTQTPRYLIKTRGQQVTLSCSPISGHRSVSWYQQTPGQGLQFLFEYFSETQRNKGNFPGRFSGRQFSNSRSEMNVSTLELGDSALYLCASSLEQGRREQYFGPGTRLTVT.

The CDR3 here is CASSTGQELEAFF. In DNA, the CDR3 is TGTGCCAGCTCAACTGGACAGGAGTTAGAAGCTTTCTTT. The chain uses TRBV18 and TRBJ1-1, with 7 positions matching TRBD1. Germline V gene sequence: CDR1 KGHSH, CDR2 LQKENI. Trimming cost V 5 bases and J 8 bases; bases outside gene matches: 8. The CDR3 covers 13 residues.

The gene calls are TRBV10-3 and TRBJ2-3; possibly TRBD1 or TRBD2 for D (5 bases each). The CDR3 runs 12 residues. Trimming shortened V by 8 bases and J by 5 bases, and 11 bases separated the two germline ends. Germline loops: CDR1 ENHRY, CDR2 SYGVKD. The CDR3 region has the DNA TGTGCCATCGGGAGAGGGGAAGATACGCAGTATTTT. As protein: CAIGRGEDTQYF.

The V and J genes are TRBV27 and TRBJ2-2; 9 bases line up with TRBD2. The CDR3 runs to 17 residues. V shed 7 bases and J 2 bases; nucleotides not matched to a gene: 11. Looked up from germline, CDR1 is MNHEY and CDR2 is SMNVEV (reference sequence). The CDR3 protein is CASTSIYLAGNTGELFF. CDR3 sequence (DNA): TGTGCCAGCACCTCGATTTACCTAGCGGGAAACACCGGGGAGCTGTTTTTT.

The CDR3 is CASSSIQGASGANVLTF. The CDR3 DNA is TGTGCCAGCAGCTCAATACAGGGGGCTAGTGGGGCCAACGTCCTGACTTTC. The chain couples TRBV7-2 to TRBJ2-6; the match to TRBD1 covers 9 bases. V was pared by 4 bases and J by 3 bases, with 7 bases of the junction left unmatched. Germline CDR1 and CDR2: SGHTA and FQGNSA. The CDR3 is made up of 17 amino acids. Variable domain in full (rest from reference TRBV7-2 and TRBJ2-6): GAGVSQSPSNKVTEKGKDVELRCDPISGHTALYWYRQSLGQGLEFLIYFQGNSAPDKSGLPSDRFSAERTGGSVSTLTIQRTQQEDSAVYLCASSSIQGASGANVLTFGAGSRLTVL.

The gene calls are TRBV4-1 and TRBJ2-7; D is ambiguous. Germline assignment: CDR1 MGHRA and CDR2 YSYEKL. Deletions cut 0 bases from V and 5 bases from J, with 11 bases between. This CDR3 has 14 residues. CDR3 DNA: TGCGCCAGCAGCCAAGAGCCCGATGTCCACGAGCAGTACTTC. Its protein is CASSQEPDVHEQYF.

The chain combines TRBV14 with TRBJ2-5; TRBD2 aligns across 10 bases. V was pared by 3 bases and J by 5 bases, with 9 bases of the junction left unmatched. Germline CDR1 and CDR2: SGHDN and FVKESK. This CDR3 comprises 16 residues. CDR3 in amino acids: CASSHQRGGLWETQYF. In DNA form, the CDR3 reads TGTGCCAGCAGCCACCAGCGGGGGGGCCTCTGGGAGACCCAGTACTTC. Complete variable domain (other parts from reference TRBV14 and TRBJ2-5): EAGVTQFPSHSVIEKGQTVTLRCDPISGHDNLYWYRRVMGKEIKFLLHFVKESKQDESGMPNNRFLAERTGGTYSTLKVQPAELEDSGVYFCASSHQRGGLWETQYFGPGTRLLVL.

The rearrangement links TRBV27 to TRBJ1-5; D gene ambiguous. The CDR3 has 13 residues. Trimming shortened V by 2 bases and J by 3 bases, and 5 bases separated the two germline ends. CDR1 MNHEY and CDR2 SMNVEV come from the germline V gene (reference sequence). The CDR3 DNA follows: TGTGCCAGCAGTTTACACAACAATCAGCCCCAGCATTTT. It encodes CASSLHNNQPQHF.

The CDR3 coding sequence is TGTGCCAGCAGCTCGCTCACAGATACGCAGTATTTT. Its translation is CASSSLTDTQYF. This sequence joins TRBV11-2 and TRBJ2-3; no definite D call. The CDR3 length is 12 residues. Germline CDR1 SGHAT, CDR2 FQNNGV. V was trimmed by 4 bases and J by 2 bases, leaving 4 bases between them.

The rearrangement links TRBV28 to TRBJ2-3, with TRBD1 matching 7 bases. The length of the CDR3 is 13 residues. Germline V gene data show CDR1 as MDHEN and CDR2 as SYDVKM. V dropped 10 bases and J dropped 0; count of bases not matched to a gene: 4. The CDR3 DNA sequence: TGTGCCATCAAGGGACAGAGCACAGATACGCAGTATTTT. Translation gives CAIKGQSTDTQYF.

This chain connects TRBV7-9 to TRBJ2-7, with D unresolved. CDR1 SEHNR and CDR2 FQNEAQ come from the germline V gene (reference sequence). The CDR3 is 14 amino acids. The V end was cut by 1 base, the J end by 4 bases, with 11 bases between. As DNA, the CDR3 is TGTGCCAGCAGCTTAGGCGGATTCTTGTACGAGCAGTACTTC. Its translation is CASSLGGFLYEQYF.

The V gene is TRBV27, the J gene TRBJ2-7; D is unclear. The CDR3 is 13 residues long. V lost 3 bases, J lost 5 bases, and 11 bases lay in between. Germline V gene data show CDR1 as MNHEY and CDR2 as SMNVEV (reference sequence). The CDR3 DNA is TGTGCCAGCAGTTTTAGGCAGGCCAACGAGCAGTACTTC. Its protein is CASSFRQANEQYF.

The sample holds one count of this clone. This chain uses TRBV27 with TRBJ1-2, with D possibly being TRBD1 (5 bases). This CDR3 comprises 15 residues. CDR1 MNHEY and CDR2 SMNVEV come from the germline V gene (reference sequence). V was pared by 3 bases and J by 3 bases, with 14 bases between. The CDR3 sequence: CASSFSAGGDYGYTF. CDR3 DNA: TGTGCCAGCAGTTTCTCCGCGGGAGGGGACTATGGCTACACCTTC.

The chain couples TRBV11-2 to TRBJ2-3, with unresolved D. The V gene's germline CDR1 is SGHAT and CDR2 FQNNGV. The V gene lost 0 bases and the J gene lost 1 base, with 8 bases spanning the gap. This CDR3 contains 15 residues. For the CDR3, the DNA is TGTGCCAGCAGCTTAGAAATTGTAGGCACAGATACGCAGTATTTT. Its translation: CASSLEIVGTDTQYF. The variable domain in full, with the rest retrieved from reference TRBV11-2 and TRBJ2-3, is EAGVAQSPRYKIIEKRQSVAFWCNPISGHATLYWYQQILGQGPKLLIQFQNNGVVDDSQLPKDRFSAERLKGVDSTLKIQPAKLEDSAVYLCASSLEIVGTDTQYFGPGTRLTVL.

This clone was picked up a small number of times. This chain joins TRBV18 and TRBJ2-1; the match to TRBD2 covers 9 bases. This CDR3 is built from 16 residues. The V gene's germline CDR1 is KGHSH and CDR2 LQKENI. V gave up 3 bases and J gave up 8 bases; unmatched junction bases: 11. The DNA of the CDR3 is TGTGCCAGCTCACCCCCAGTGGCGGGGGGGCGAGATGAGCAGTTCTTC. Protein: CASSPPVAGGRDEQFF.

The chain carries TRBV4-1 and TRBJ2-1; 7 bases match TRBD2. CDR1 is MGHRA and CDR2 is YSYEKL in the germline V gene. This CDR3 contains 16 residues. With V trimmed by 5 bases and J by 4 bases, 11 bases remained unmatched. The CDR3 sequence: CASSLLGEGGYNEQFF. CDR3 nucleotide sequence: TGCGCCAGCAGCTTATTGGGGGAGGGTGGGTACAATGAGCAGTTCTTC.

The rearrangement uses TRBV19 and TRBJ1-3, with unresolved D. The germline gives CDR1 LNHDA, CDR2 SQIVND (reference sequence). The CDR3 consists of 14 residues. V gave up 1 base and J gave up 0 bases, with 4 bases separating them. DNA for the CDR3: TGTGCCAGTAGTATAGGCTCCTCTGGAAACACCATATATTTT. It encodes CASSIGSSGNTIYF.